Included here is one T cell receptor (beta chain) sequence, with context. The sample belongs to a study of graft-versus-host responses after intestinal transplantation. Broader study findings: High graft-versus-host to host-versus-graft T cell clonal ratios marked allografts of patients with graft-donor macrochimerism. Detection of GvH clones occurred in recipient marrow, and some had their first appearance in ileum or blood.

Method: immunoSEQ multiplex PCR; TCRdb's copy keeps in-frame clones and lacks some. Of 20,000 to 30,000 clones listed, just under 40% are singletons. Losses at the gene ends were 1 base for V and 7 bases for J; bases not matched to a gene: 6. In germline, CDR1 is SGHTA, CDR2 FQGNSA. This CDR3 is 15 amino acids long. The source material was alloreactive CD4+ T cells from a mixed lymphocyte reaction culture, sampled before intestinal transplant. Subset indicated: CFSE-low proliferating T cells sorted from roughly six-day pre-transplant mixed lymphocyte reaction (GvH or HvG direction). The chain uses TRBV7-2 and TRBJ1-2; the match to TRBD1 covers 10 bases. This TCR was sampled from a human patient who received an intestinal transplant. CDR3 nucleotides: TGTGCCAGCAGCTTAGTGGGGACAGGGGTTGGTGGCTACACCTTC. This sequence encodes CASSLVGTGVGGYTF.